Listed below are T cell receptor beta chains from one sample, sequenced in a study of OX40 agonist ivuxolimab in advanced cancers. TCRdb keeps only in-frame clones here, not all; method: immunoSEQ multiplex PCR. The sample lists about 48,000 clones, about 88% occurring once. The sequencing here drew on CD4+ or CD8+ T cells sorted from blood, taken in a trial of the OX40 agonist ivuxolimab. Receptors originate from an adult with an advanced solid tumor such as melanoma, head and neck, liver or kidney cancer. CDR3s include the opening cysteine and the closing phenylalanine or tryptophan. D genes are given only for firm matches. Only part of the rows carry a size: once, few, many, or a class if the clone is expanded.

clone size	V gene	CDR3 length	D gene	CDR3 protein
.	TRBV18	12	TRBD2	CASSNQAGEQYF
.	TRBV5-8	14	.	CASSPIRVGTEAFF
.	TRBV6-1	13	.	CASILSAFGELFF
.	TRBV7-8	14	.	CASSLATGYIEAFF
.	TRBV27	13	.	CASSERFGEKLFF
.	TRBV5-7	12	.	CASSFAGQPQHF
.	TRBV19	13	.	CASSGHGAYEQYF
.	TRBV28	14	.	CASSLYGSNYGYTF
.	TRBV6-5	15	TRBD1	CASSSSRQGIDGYTF
.	TRBV5-5	13	.	CASSLLRYNEQFF
.	TRBV7-8	14	.	CASSLAGVSQPQHF
medium-sized	TRBV2	14	.	CASSDQVTPDEAFF
.	TRBV10-3	13	.	CAISDRVDEKLFF
.	TRBV5-6	15	TRBD1	CASSPGTGRNEKLFF
.	TRBV2	14	.	CASNQGGGPDTQYF
few	TRBV30	11	.	CAWSSGTGAFF
.	TRBV7-9	13	.	CASSLQGRSEQYF
.	TRBV18	15	TRBD2	CASSRLAGVNNEQFF
.	TRBV5-1	12	TRBD1	CASTDREYGYTF
few	TRBV10-3	16	TRBD2	CAISGTSVISTDTQYF
.	TRBV29-1	14	TRBD1	CSYRPGQGTDTQYF
.	TRBV6-5	14	.	CASSREAGAYEQYF
.	TRBV7-8	20	TRBD2	CASSARLAGAGRGSTDTQYF
few	TRBV30	13	.	CAWRLTGTYEQYF
.	TRBV9	15	.	CASSVGTGLSYEQYF
.	TRBV14	15	.	CASSQDSESSYEQYF
once	TRBV11-3	15	TRBD2	CASSLEGLAGSEQFF
.	TRBV30	11	.	CAWSTADTQYF
.	TRBV19	14	TRBD2	CASSKLAGADTQYF
.	TRBV5-1	12	.	CASSDNYNEQFF
.	TRBV18	15	.	CASSPDALGNQPQHF
.	TRBV6-1	12	.	CASSEAEETQYF
.	TRBV27	16	.	CASSPRATRGADTQYF
.	TRBV15	18	TRBD1	CATSRDLSNTGAGNTIYF
few	TRBV29-1	15	.	CSVSSGPSRNTEAFF
.	TRBV27	16	.	CASRKGGGGRSYEQYF
.	TRBV7-3	15	TRBD2	CASSLSSGPSYEQYF
.	TRBV11-2	13	.	CASTQSGGEKLFF
.	TRBV6-5	13	.	CASRRTAYNEQFF
once	TRBV7-9	13	.	CASSLAPSPGQYF
.	TRBV9	14	.	CASSLLANTGELFF
few	TRBV7-9	13	.	CASSRDRNYGYTF
.	TRBV7-3	15	.	CASSQSGLNTGELFF
.	TRBV5-1	15	TRBD2	CASRLTSGSDNEQFF
.	TRBV5-1	12	.	CASSLNRNEQFF
few	TRBV18	13	.	CASSGNVNTEAFF
.	TRBV15	16	.	CATSTDRDRGYNEQFF
.	TRBV5-1	15	.	CASSLAVSSNTEAFF
.	TRBV19	16	TRBD2	CASSTLLAGLNNEQFF
.	TRBV19	15	TRBD2	CASSIGGGRYNEQFF
.	TRBV19	15	.	CASSFRGQANTEAFF
.	TRBV9	15	.	CASSIGTVSTDTQYF
.	TRBV28	14	.	CASIRGAPSYEQYF
.	TRBV6-5	13	TRBD1	CASSYRGQETQYF
.	TRBV7-3	13	.	CASSVMGGNEQFF
.	TRBV5-1	14	TRBD2	CASSPGGRGNEQYF
once	TRBV5-1	14	TRBD1	CASSAQGAGEKLFF
.	TRBV11-2	15	TRBD1	CASSPRTGVGETQYF
.	TRBV2	14	.	CADSAGTMNTEAFF
.	TRBV7-3	17	TRBD2	CASSLGSQASGYYEQYF